The 17 T cell receptor beta chains below all came from one sample that was sequenced in a study of cytomegalovirus exposure and HLA in healthy donors. Primers: 60 Vbeta forward and 13 Jbeta reverse. Sequencing used immunoSEQ multiplex PCR; TCRdb keeps in-frame clones, though not all of them. The repertoire consists of approximately 180,000 clones, with 70% to 85% occurring once and the leading ten covering 1.4%. The sequenced sample was PBMCs. These receptor sequences come from a woman younger than 45 in good health and CMV-seropositive.

The DNA of the CDR3 is TGTGCCAGCTCACCACCGGTTCGGGGAGTAAACGAGCAGTACTTC. This codes for CASSPPVRGVNEQYF. The genes are TRBV18 and TRBJ2-7, with D possibly TRBD2 on 5 matching bases. Germline assignment: CDR1 KGHSH and CDR2 LQKENI. This CDR3 contains 15 residues. The ends were cut back, 0 bases at V and 5 bases at J, with 14 bases in the middle. The entire variable domain, with the rest obtained from reference TRBV18 and TRBJ2-7, is as follows: NAGVMQNPRHLVRRRGQEARLRCSPMKGHSHVYWYRQLPEEGLKFMVYLQKENIIDESGMPKERFSAEFPKEGPSILRIQQVVRGDSAAYFCASSPPVRGVNEQYFGPGTRLTVT.

This clone was counted only a few times. The rearrangement uses TRBV13 and TRBJ2-3; the match to TRBD1 covers 7 bases. J was trimmed by 5 bases and V by 5 bases; bases with no gene match: 7. The CDR3 totals 14 residues. Germline V lookup: CDR1 PRHDT, CDR2 FYEKMQ (reference sequence). This CDR3 reads CASSSRDSKDTQYF. CDR3 DNA: TGTGCCAGCAGCAGTAGGGACAGTAAAGATACGCAGTATTTT. Supplemented by reference TRBV13 and TRBJ2-3, the full variable domain reads AAGVIQSPRHLIKEKRETATLKCYPIPRHDTVYWYQQGPGQDPQFLISFYEKMQSDKGSIPDRFSAQQFSDYHSELNMSSLELGDSALYFCASSSRDSKDTQYFGPGTRLTVL.

The chain uses TRBV7-9 and TRBJ2-1; tentative D call: TRBD2 (5 bases). Germline V gives CDR1 SEHNR, CDR2 FQNEAQ (reference sequence). This CDR3 region has 14 residues. The V end lost 1 base, the J end lost 4 bases, and 8 bases lay between the germline ends. The CDR3 coding sequence is TGTGCCAGCAGCTTAGGCGGGTCGTACAATGAGCAGTTCTTC. Translated: CASSLGGSYNEQFF.

This clone was seen only a few times. V gene TRBV6-5 combines with J gene TRBJ2-1; the D gene is possibly TRBD2 (6 bases). CDR1 is MNHEY and CDR2 is SVGAGI in the germline V gene. V was cut by 6 bases and J by 0 bases, with 15 bases left in between. The CDR3 length is 16 residues. CDR3 region: CASRYLALSSYNEQFF. CDR3 coding DNA: TGTGCCAGCAGGTACCTAGCGTTGAGCTCCTACAATGAGCAGTTCTTC.

V usage is TRBV29-1 and J usage is TRBJ2-3, with D possibly being TRBD2 (5 bases). CDR3 length equals 12 residues. Trimming shortened V by 6 bases and J by 9 bases, and 16 bases separated the two germline ends. Germline V gene data show CDR1 as SQVTM and CDR2 as ANQGSEA. CDR3 protein: CSVSGELATQYF. CDR3 sequence (DNA): TGCAGCGTATCTGGTGAGCTAGCCACGCAGTATTTT.

This clone was seen just once. The chain recombines TRBV5-1 with TRBJ2-5; TRBD1 matches 9 bases. V was clipped by 4 bases and J by 4 bases; unmatched bases: 5. The CDR3 spans 14 residues. The germline V gene has CDR1 SGHRS and CDR2 YFSETQ. CDR3 loop: CASSLDRGGETQYF. Here the CDR3 DNA reads TGCGCCAGCAGCCTTGACAGGGGGGGAGAGACCCAGTACTTC.

The chain has TRBV29-1 and TRBJ2-4, with D maybe TRBD1 (6 bases). The germline gives CDR1 SQVTM, CDR2 ANQGSEA. The CDR3 totals 14 residues. V was trimmed by 3 bases and J by 1 base, leaving 10 bases between them. The CDR3: CSVDKTGAKNIQYF. The CDR3 DNA follows: TGCAGCGTTGATAAGACAGGCGCCAAAAACATTCAGTACTTC.

The rearrangement links TRBV4-3 to TRBJ2-2; a weak D match, TRBD2 (5 bases). V was pared by 1 base and J by 0 bases, with 9 bases between. CDR3 length: 16 amino acids. Germline V gives CDR1 LGHNA, CDR2 YSLEER. The CDR3 DNA sequence: TGCGCCAGCAGCCAAGTCAGTAGCGCGAACACCGGGGAGCTGTTTTTT. As protein: CASSQVSSANTGELFF.

The chain links TRBV10-1 to TRBJ2-5, with 13 bases that match TRBD2. This CDR3 is built from 20 residues. V was clipped by 5 bases and J by 0 bases; unmatched bases: 15. The germline V gene encodes CDR1 WNHNN and CDR2 SYGVQD (reference sequence). The CDR3 here is CASSKTGDRGTSGNQETQYF. CDR3 DNA: TGCGCCAGCAGTAAGACGGGGGACCGAGGGACTAGCGGGAACCAAGAGACCCAGTACTTC.

The CDR3 nucleotides read TGTGCCAGCAGGACGGGACACACAGATACGCAGTATTTT. This codes for CASRTGHTDTQYF. The gene calls are TRBV27 and TRBJ2-3; D is possibly TRBD1 (6 bases). The length of the CDR3 is 13 residues. The germline V and J ends were trimmed by 6 bases and 2 bases, with 9 bases remaining between them. Germline CDR1 is MNHEY and CDR2 is SMNVEV (reference sequence).

This clone was found once. The rearrangement links TRBV30 to TRBJ2-7; 7 bases are shared with TRBD2. From germline, CDR1 is GTSNPN and CDR2 SVGIG (reference sequence). V lost 2 bases and J lost 3; bases outside the gene matches: 7. CDR3 length: 14 amino acids. CDR3 region: CAWSWGGSDYEQYF. CDR3 sequence (DNA): TGTGCCTGGAGTTGGGGGGGGTCGGACTACGAGCAGTACTTC.

The chain has TRBV14 and TRBJ2-6; D uncertain. The CDR3 extends over 14 amino acids. Germline CDR1 reads SGHDN; CDR2 reads FVKESK. Trimming removed 1 base at V and 4 bases at J, with 5 bases between. The CDR3 bases are TGTGCCAGCAGCCAAGCTCTGGGGGCCAACGTCCTGACTTTC. Protein: CASSQALGANVLTF.

The V gene is TRBV30, the J gene TRBJ2-7; 8 nucleotides agree with TRBD1. The CDR3 runs to 13 residues. V shed 5 bases and J 4 bases; nucleotides not matched to a gene: 7. Germline CDR1 GTSNPN, CDR2 SVGIG (reference sequence). The DNA of the CDR3 is TGTGCCTGGGGACAGGGCCTCCGTTACGAGCAGTACTTC. It codes for CAWGQGLRYEQYF.

V gene TRBV4-1 combines with J gene TRBJ2-3; no definite D call. Trimming stripped 5 bases from V and 0 bases from J, with 9 bases between. Germline CDR1 and CDR2: MGHRA and YSYEKL. This CDR3 region has 14 residues. The CDR3 here is CASSLAPSTDTQYF. CDR3 in DNA: TGCGCCAGCAGCTTGGCTCCTAGCACAGATACGCAGTATTTT.

This clone was found once. The J gene is TRBJ2-7, the V gene TRBV4-3, with D possibly matching TRBD2 (5 bases). With 4 bases removed from V and 5 bases from J, the gap between germline ends came to 15 bases. This CDR3 spans 14 amino acids. Germline loops: CDR1 LGHNA, CDR2 YSLEER. The CDR3 DNA sequence: TGCGCCAGCAGCCCACTAGGCGAGCTCCACGAGCAGTACTTC. This codes for CASSPLGELHEQYF.

This chain links TRBV9 with TRBJ2-3; TRBD1 matches at 12 bases. J lost 6 bases, V lost 6 bases, and 5 bases had no gene match. CDR1 is SGDLS and CDR2 is YYNGEE in the germline V gene. There are 14 residues in the CDR3. The CDR3 region is CASTRDRGRDTQYF. For the CDR3, the DNA is TGTGCCAGCACGCGGGACAGGGGGCGTGATACGCAGTATTTT.

This clone turned up a few times. The rearrangement links TRBV6-5 to TRBJ2-1, with D tentatively TRBD1 (6 bases). Trimming shortened V by 8 bases and J by 0 bases, and 11 bases separated the two germline ends. Per germline, CDR1 MNHEY and CDR2 SVGAGI. The length of the CDR3 is 14 residues. The CDR3 DNA is TGTGCCAGCTCGGACAGAATCTCCTACAATGAGCAGTTCTTC. Its translation is CASSDRISYNEQFF.